These 12 T cell receptor beta chains originate from one sample sequenced in a study of cytomegalovirus exposure and HLA in healthy donors. A multiplex PCR was run with 60 Vbeta primers and 13 Jbeta primers. Assay used: immunoSEQ multiplex PCR; TCRdb lists only in-frame clones, some missing. The sample carries more than 150,000 clones, around 84% recorded once. Specimen: PBMCs. Every receptor here comes from a girl aged 2 to 9 in good health and CMV-seropositive.

The V and J genes are TRBV30 and TRBJ1-2, with D unclear. This CDR3 region has 12 residues. V gave up 4 bases and J gave up 5 bases, with 11 bases separating them. Germline V lookup: CDR1 GTSNPN, CDR2 SVGIG (reference sequence). The CDR3 spells CAWIDEGYGYTF. In nucleotides, the CDR3 is TGTGCCTGGATCGACGAGGGATATGGCTACACCTTC.

J is TRBJ2-2 and V is TRBV2; TRBD1 agrees at 7 bases. The germline gives CDR1 SNHLY, CDR2 FYNNEI. Trimming at V came to 8 bases and at J to 8 bases, leaving 23 bases not matched to a gene. This CDR3 spans 18 amino acids. CDR3 DNA sequence: TGTGCCAGCCGACCTAGTCCTCCTGACCAGGGGGTTTTGGGGGAGCTGTTTTTT. As protein: CASRPSPPDQGVLGELFF.

This clone was detected a few times. Written as DNA, the CDR3 is TGTGCCAGCCGATCCCAAGGAAACTACCCTTGTTTCTTC. Amino acid sequence: CASRSQGNYPCFF. The chain is built from TRBV28 and TRBJ2-1; D is unresolved. Trimming left V 8 bases short and J 16 bases short, with 24 bases between. The germline CDR1 and CDR2 sequences are MDHEN and SYDVKM. CDR3 size: 13 residues.

The chain links TRBV9 to TRBJ1-1; 8 positions agree with TRBD1. V trimming: 4 bases; J trimming: 1 base; junction bases outside the gene matches: 3. The CDR3 sequence is 14 residues long. Germline lookup yields CDR1 SGDLS and CDR2 YYNGEE. The CDR3 reads CASSSDRGNTEAFF. CDR3 sequence (DNA): TGTGCCAGCAGCTCCGACAGGGGGAACACTGAAGCTTTCTTT.

The rearrangement links TRBV5-1 to TRBJ1-3; no definite D call. Trimming took 2 bases from V and 0 from J, leaving 3 bases between them. CDR3 length equals 13 residues. Looked up from germline, CDR1 is SGHRS and CDR2 is YFSETQ. The DNA of the CDR3 is TGCGCCAGCAGCTTTAGCTCTGGAAACACCATATATTTT. Translation: CASSFSSGNTIYF.

The chain has TRBV7-9 and TRBJ2-7; tentatively, D is TRBD2 (5 bases). The length of the CDR3 is 12 residues. Germline V gene data show CDR1 as SEHNR and CDR2 as FQNEAQ (reference sequence). V lost 6 bases, J lost 1 base, and 7 bases lay in between. Here the CDR3 DNA reads TGTGCCAGCAGTCGGGAATCCTACGAGCAGTACTTC. Protein: CASSRESYEQYF.

V gene TRBV28 combines with J gene TRBJ1-4; D remains unclear. Germline CDR1 reads MDHEN; CDR2 reads SYDVKM. V lost 4 bases and J 8 bases, leaving 11 bases between the germline ends. The CDR3 is made up of 13 amino acids. The CDR3: CASSSPGGEKLFF. CDR3 bases: TGTGCCAGCAGTTCCCCCGGCGGGGAAAAACTGTTTTTT.

In this sample, this clone turned up a few times. The chain combines TRBV13 with TRBJ1-4, with 9 bases that match TRBD1. From germline, CDR1 is PRHDT and CDR2 FYEKMQ (reference sequence). The CDR3 has 15 residues. The V and J ends lost 5 bases and 4 bases, in that order; junction bases with no gene match: 5. The CDR3 sequence: CASSTTDRGNEKLFF. DNA for the CDR3: TGTGCCAGCAGCACCACGGACAGGGGTAATGAAAAACTGTTTTTT. Based on the CDR3 plus reference TRBV13 and TRBJ1-4, the full variable domain is AAGVIQSPRHLIKEKRETATLKCYPIPRHDTVYWYQQGPGQDPQFLISFYEKMQSDKGSIPDRFSAQQFSDYHSELNMSSLELGDSALYFCASSTTDRGNEKLFFGSGTQLSVL.

The gene calls are TRBV21-1 and TRBJ2-2; the table's D call TRBD1 went unverified against the DNA. TRBV21-1 is described as a pseudogene. The CDR3 loop spans 15 amino acids. Here the CDR3 reads CASAGAALFPGELFF. The CDR3 DNA reads as TGTGCCAGCGCAGGGGCAGCGCTCTTTCCCGGGGAGCTGTTTTTT.

The chain combines TRBV11-3 with TRBJ2-1, with a tentative D call TRBD2 (6 bases). The CDR3 runs 16 residues. Trimming took off 5 bases at V and 5 bases at J, with 19 bases between the two ends. In germline, CDR1 is SGHNT, CDR2 YENEEA. The CDR3 reads CASSRRTTAGHNEQFF. CDR3 sequence (DNA): TGTGCCAGCAGCCGCAGGACTACCGCGGGACACAATGAGCAGTTCTTC.

The chain combines TRBV18 with TRBJ2-3, with D unresolved. The ends were cut back, 0 bases at V and 0 bases at J, with 7 bases in the middle. The length of the CDR3 is 15 residues. Germline V gives CDR1 KGHSH, CDR2 LQKENI. CDR3: CASSPPLESTDTQYF. In DNA, the CDR3 is TGTGCCAGCTCACCACCCCTGGAGAGCACAGATACGCAGTATTTT.

V usage is TRBV5-1 and J usage is TRBJ1-6; D perhaps matches TRBD1 (5 bases). CDR1 SGHRS and CDR2 YFSETQ come from the germline V gene. This CDR3 contains 12 residues. The V end lost 2 bases, the J end lost 9 bases, and 6 bases lay between the germline ends. As DNA, the CDR3 is TGCGCCAGCAGCTTCCAGGGTTCACCCCTCCACTTT. It codes for CASSFQGSPLHF.